The 12 T cell receptor beta chains given below trace back to one sample, sequenced in a study of blood T cell repertoires in COVID-19. The assay was immunoSEQ multiplex PCR, and TCRdb's table has in-frame clones only and misses some. The table has 470,000 or so clones, 85% to 90% seen once. What was sequenced was peripheral blood. These receptors came from a woman aged 30 to 39 with acute or convalescent COVID-19.

The chain carries TRBV2 and TRBJ1-1; perhaps TRBD1 as D (6 bases). V lost 4 bases and J lost 5, with 11 bases in between. Germline CDR1 is SNHLY and CDR2 is FYNNEI. CDR3 length equals 13 residues. The CDR3 spells CASSVGAGTEAFF. The DNA of the CDR3 is TGTGCCAGCAGTGTGGGGGCCGGGACTGAAGCTTTCTTT.

This chain links TRBV21-1 with TRBJ2-7; the DNA was not compared with TRBD1, the D call given in the table. TRBV21-1 is given as a pseudogene. The CDR3 length is 16 residues. The DNA for the CDR3 is TGTGCCAGCAGCAAATTGAGTTCTTGCAGGGGCTACGAGCAGTACTTC. It specifies CASSKLSSCRGYEQYF.

This chain connects TRBV27 to TRBJ1-5; 8 positions agree with TRBD1. This CDR3 is 14 amino acids long. Germline V lookup: CDR1 MNHEY, CDR2 SMNVEV (reference sequence). J gave up 1 base and V 6 bases, and 2 bases lay outside the gene matches. For the CDR3, the DNA is TGTGCCAGCAGCCAGGGGGCGAGCAATCAGCCCCAGCATTTT. It yields the protein CASSQGASNQPQHF.

The chain is built from TRBV12-5 and TRBJ2-1; D possibly corresponds to TRBD1 (5 bases). Germline-derived CDR1 and CDR2 are LGHNT and FRNRAP. This CDR3 is 18 amino acids long. V lost 2 bases, J lost 5 bases, and 22 bases lay in between. CDR3: CASGLTDDSSLWDNEQFF. The CDR3 coding sequence is TGTGCTAGTGGTTTGACAGATGACAGCAGTCTTTGGGACAATGAGCAGTTCTTC.

This chain uses TRBV7-2 with TRBJ1-2; D gene uncertain. V shed 5 bases and J shed 4 bases, with 11 bases lying between them. Germline V lookup: CDR1 SGHTA, CDR2 FQGNSA. The CDR3 covers 13 residues. CDR3 protein: CASSRQASYGYTF. CDR3 nucleotide sequence: TGTGCCAGCAGCCGCCAAGCTAGCTATGGCTACACCTTC. The full variable domain, with the rest looked up from reference TRBV7-2 and TRBJ1-2, is GAGVSQSPSNKVTEKGKDVELRCDPISGHTALYWYRQSLGQGLEFLIYFQGNSAPDKSGLPSDRFSAERTGGSVSTLTIQRTQQEDSAVYLCASSRQASYGYTFGSGTRLTVV.

The CDR3 is CASSPPAGADTQYF. CDR3 bases: TGTGCCAGCTCACCACCCGCGGGGGCGGATACGCAGTATTTT. J is TRBJ2-3 and V is TRBV18, with D possibly being TRBD2 (7 bases). Germline loops: CDR1 KGHSH, CDR2 LQKENI. V was cut by 0 bases and J by 6 bases, with 10 bases left in between. The CDR3 covers 14 residues.

The chain recombines TRBV19 with TRBJ1-1, with a weak D call TRBD1 (6 bases). Trimming left V 8 bases short and J 3 bases short, with 16 bases between. Germline V gene lookup returns CDR1 LNHDA and CDR2 SQIVND (reference sequence). This CDR3 has 14 residues. For the CDR3, the DNA is TGTGCCAGTCGGAAAGACAGGACCCACACTGAAGCTTTCTTT. Amino acids: CASRKDRTHTEAFF.

This sequence joins TRBV6-5 and TRBJ1-2, with D possibly matching TRBD1 (5 bases). The germline CDR1 and CDR2 sequences are MNHEY and SVGAGI. V was clipped by 10 bases and J by 4 bases, with 16 bases between them. The length of the CDR3 is 13 residues. The CDR3: CATWTTRGYGYTF. The CDR3 nucleotides are TGTGCCACCTGGACTACAAGGGGCTATGGCTACACCTTC.

The rearrangement uses TRBV10-2 and TRBJ2-3, with 9 bases lining up with TRBD2. The CDR3 extends over 16 amino acids. V shed 1 base and J 3 bases; nucleotides not matched to a gene: 5. Germline CDR1 reads WSHSY; CDR2 reads SAAADI. In DNA, the CDR3 is TGCGCCAGCAGTGAGTGGGCGGGGGGGCGAACAGATACGCAGTATTTT. Amino acids: CASSEWAGGRTDTQYF.

V gene TRBV21-1 combines with J gene TRBJ2-3; the table names TRBD1, a call not compared with the DNA. TRBV21-1 is a pseudogene. The CDR3 runs 20 residues. The CDR3 DNA sequence: TGTGCCAGCAGCCCCAAAATATATCGACAGGCTCGTCGAAGCACAGATACGCAGTATTTT. Its translation is CASSPKIYRQARRSTDTQYF.

On this clone itself: Compared with germline, one end of the junction differs, possibly owing to a read error. The chain combines TRBV5-8 with TRBJ2-6, with 8 bases that match TRBD1. The CDR3 consists of 13 residues. CDR1 is SGHTS and CDR2 is YDEGEE in the germline V gene. The CDR3 DNA is TGTGCCAGCAGGATCACAGGACAGGGCCCACTGAGTTTC. Translated: CASRITGQGPLSF.

The V and J genes are TRBV19 and TRBJ2-3, with 10 bases matching TRBD2. CDR1 is LNHDA, CDR2 SQIVND, per germline (reference sequence). The CDR3 contains 15 residues. V shed 4 bases and J 5 bases; nucleotides not matched to a gene: 6. The CDR3 DNA follows: TGTGCCAGTAGTAGAAGCGGGGGGGCGGGAGATACGCAGTATTTT. Its translation: CASSRSGGAGDTQYF.